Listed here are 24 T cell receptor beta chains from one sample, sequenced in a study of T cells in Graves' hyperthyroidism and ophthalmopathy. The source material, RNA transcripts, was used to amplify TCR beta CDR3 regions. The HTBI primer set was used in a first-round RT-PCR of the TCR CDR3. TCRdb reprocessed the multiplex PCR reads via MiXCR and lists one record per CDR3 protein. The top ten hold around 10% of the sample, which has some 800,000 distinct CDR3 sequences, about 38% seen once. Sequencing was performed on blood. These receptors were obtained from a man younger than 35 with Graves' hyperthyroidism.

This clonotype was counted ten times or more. The CDR3 region has the DNA TGCAGCGTTGAGTCGGGCCGAGGGGGCTACACCTTC. Encoded protein: CSVESGRGGYTF. The rearrangement uses TRBV29-1 and TRBJ1-2; D not certain. The length of the CDR3 is 12 residues. The germline gives CDR1 SQVTM, CDR2 ANQGSEA. V was cut by 3 bases and J by 8 bases, with 13 bases left in between. The variable domain in full, with the rest retrieved from reference TRBV29-1 and TRBJ1-2, is SAVISQKPSRDICQRGTSLTIQCQVDSQVTMMFWYRQQPGQSLTLIATANQGSEATYESGFVIDKFPISRPNLTFSTLTVSNMSPEDSSIYLCSVESGRGGYTFGSGTRLTVV.

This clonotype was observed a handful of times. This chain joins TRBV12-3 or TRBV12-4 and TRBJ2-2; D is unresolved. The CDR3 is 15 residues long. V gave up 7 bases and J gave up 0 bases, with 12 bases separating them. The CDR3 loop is CASKGGPSNTGELFF. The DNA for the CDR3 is TGTGCCAGCAAGGGCGGACCGTCGAACACCGGGGAGCTGTTTTTT.

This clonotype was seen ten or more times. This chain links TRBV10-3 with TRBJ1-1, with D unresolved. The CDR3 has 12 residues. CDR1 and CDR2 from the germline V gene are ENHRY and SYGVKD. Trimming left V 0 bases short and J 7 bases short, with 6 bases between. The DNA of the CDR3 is TGTGCCATCAGTGAGTCGCTGATTGAAGCTTTCTTT. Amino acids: CAISESLIEAFF.

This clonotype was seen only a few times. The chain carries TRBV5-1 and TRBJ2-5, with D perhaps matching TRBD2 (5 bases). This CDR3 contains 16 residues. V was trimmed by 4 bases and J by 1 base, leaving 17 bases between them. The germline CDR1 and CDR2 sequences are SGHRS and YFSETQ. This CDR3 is CASSLLVGGPQETQYF. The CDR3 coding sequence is TGCGCCAGCAGCCTTCTAGTCGGAGGCCCCCAAGAGACCCAGTACTTC.

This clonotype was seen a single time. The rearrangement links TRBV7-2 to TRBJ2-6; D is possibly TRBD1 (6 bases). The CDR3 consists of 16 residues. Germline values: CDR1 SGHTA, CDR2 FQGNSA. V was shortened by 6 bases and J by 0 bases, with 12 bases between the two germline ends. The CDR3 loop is CASSYTGNSGANVLTF. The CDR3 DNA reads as TGTGCCAGCAGTTACACAGGGAACTCTGGGGCCAACGTCCTGACTTTC.

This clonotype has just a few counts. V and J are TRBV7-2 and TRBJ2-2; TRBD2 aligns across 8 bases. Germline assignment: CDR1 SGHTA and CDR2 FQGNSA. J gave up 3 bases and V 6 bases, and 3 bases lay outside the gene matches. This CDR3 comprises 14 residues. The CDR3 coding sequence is TGTGCCAGCAGGGCGGGGGGTTACACCGGGGAGCTGTTTTTT. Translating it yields CASRAGGYTGELFF.

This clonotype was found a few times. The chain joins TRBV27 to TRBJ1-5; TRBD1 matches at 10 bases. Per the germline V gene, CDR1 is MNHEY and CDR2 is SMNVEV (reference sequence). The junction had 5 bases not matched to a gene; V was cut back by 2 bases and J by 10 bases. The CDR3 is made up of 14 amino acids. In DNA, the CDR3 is TGTGCCAGCAGTTTAGGAGGGACAGGGGATCCCCAGCATTTT. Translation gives CASSLGGTGDPQHF.

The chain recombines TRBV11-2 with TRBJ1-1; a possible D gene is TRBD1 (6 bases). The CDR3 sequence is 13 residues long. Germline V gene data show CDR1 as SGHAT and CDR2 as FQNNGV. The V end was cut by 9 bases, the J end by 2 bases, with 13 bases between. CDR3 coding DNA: TGTGCCAGACAGGGATCGGGAAACACTGAAGCTTTCTTT. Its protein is CARQGSGNTEAFF.

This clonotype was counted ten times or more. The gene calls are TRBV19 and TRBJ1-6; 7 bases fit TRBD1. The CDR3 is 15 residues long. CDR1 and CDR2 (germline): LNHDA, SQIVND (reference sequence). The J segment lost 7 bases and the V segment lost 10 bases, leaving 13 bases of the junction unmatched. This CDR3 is CATGPGQGVNSPLHF. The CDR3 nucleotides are TGTGCCACTGGGCCCGGGCAGGGGGTCAATTCACCCCTCCACTTT.

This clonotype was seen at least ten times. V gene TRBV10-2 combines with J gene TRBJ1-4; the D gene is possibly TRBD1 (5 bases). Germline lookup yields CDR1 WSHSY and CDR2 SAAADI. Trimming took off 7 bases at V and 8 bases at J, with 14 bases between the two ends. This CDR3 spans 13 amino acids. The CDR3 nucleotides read TGCGCCAGCAATCAAGGGACGGTGGAAAAACTGTTTTTT. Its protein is CASNQGTVEKLFF.

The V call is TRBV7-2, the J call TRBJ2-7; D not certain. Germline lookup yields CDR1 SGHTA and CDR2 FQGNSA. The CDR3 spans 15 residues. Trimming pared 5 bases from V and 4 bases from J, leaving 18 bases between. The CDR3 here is CASSLSLGRAYEQYF. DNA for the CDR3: TGTGCCAGCAGCCTCAGCCTAGGTCGGGCTTACGAGCAGTACTTC.

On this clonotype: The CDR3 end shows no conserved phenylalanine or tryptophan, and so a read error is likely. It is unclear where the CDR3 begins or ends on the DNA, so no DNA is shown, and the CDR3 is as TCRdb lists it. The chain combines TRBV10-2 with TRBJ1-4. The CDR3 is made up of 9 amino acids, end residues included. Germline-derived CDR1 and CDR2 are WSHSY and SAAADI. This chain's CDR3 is CASSEARYY.

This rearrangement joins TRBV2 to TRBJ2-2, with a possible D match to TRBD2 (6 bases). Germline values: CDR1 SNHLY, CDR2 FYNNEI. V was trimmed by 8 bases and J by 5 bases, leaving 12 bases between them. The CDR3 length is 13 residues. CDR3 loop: CASGGGGTGELFF. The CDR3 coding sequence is TGTGCCAGCGGGGGAGGAGGAACCGGGGAGCTGTTTTTT.

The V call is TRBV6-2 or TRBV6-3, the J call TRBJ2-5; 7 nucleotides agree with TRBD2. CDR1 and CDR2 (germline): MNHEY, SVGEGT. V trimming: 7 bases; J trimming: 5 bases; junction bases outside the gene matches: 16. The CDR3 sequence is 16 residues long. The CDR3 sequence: CASTLPSGHGRETQYF. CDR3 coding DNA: TGTGCCAGCACCCTTCCTAGCGGACACGGGAGGGAGACCCAGTACTTC.

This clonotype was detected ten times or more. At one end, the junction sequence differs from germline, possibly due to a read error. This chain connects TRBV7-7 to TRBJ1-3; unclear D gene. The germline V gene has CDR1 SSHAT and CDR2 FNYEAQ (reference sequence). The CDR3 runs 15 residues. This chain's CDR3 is CASSLGPSSGNTIYF. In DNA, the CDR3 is TGTGCTAGCAGCTTAGGCCCTAGCTCTGGAAACACCATATATTTT.

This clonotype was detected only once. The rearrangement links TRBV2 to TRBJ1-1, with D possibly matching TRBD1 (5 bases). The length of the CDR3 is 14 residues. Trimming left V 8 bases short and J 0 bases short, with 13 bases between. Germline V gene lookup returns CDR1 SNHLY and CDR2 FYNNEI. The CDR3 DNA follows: TGTGCCAGCCCGGCGACAGTAATGAACACTGAAGCTTTCTTT. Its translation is CASPATVMNTEAFF.

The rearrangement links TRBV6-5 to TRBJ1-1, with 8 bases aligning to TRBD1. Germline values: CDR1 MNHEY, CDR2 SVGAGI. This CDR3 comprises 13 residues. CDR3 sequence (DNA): TGTGCGAGCGTGACAGGGGTGAGCACTGAAGCTTTCTTT. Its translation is CASVTGVSTEAFF.

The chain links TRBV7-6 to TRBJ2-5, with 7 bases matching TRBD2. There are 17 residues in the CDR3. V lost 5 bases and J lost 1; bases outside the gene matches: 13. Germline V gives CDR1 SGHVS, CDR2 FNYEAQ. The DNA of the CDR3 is TGTGCCAGCAGCCCCTACCCTAGCGGAGAAACCCAAGAGACCCAGTACTTC. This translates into CASSPYPSGETQETQYF.

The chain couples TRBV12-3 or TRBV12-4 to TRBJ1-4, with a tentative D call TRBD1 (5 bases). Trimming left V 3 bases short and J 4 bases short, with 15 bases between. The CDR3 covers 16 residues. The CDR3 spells CASSFLGGGNNEKLFF. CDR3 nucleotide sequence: TGTGCCAGCAGTTTTCTCGGGGGTGGAAATAATGAAAAACTGTTTTTT.

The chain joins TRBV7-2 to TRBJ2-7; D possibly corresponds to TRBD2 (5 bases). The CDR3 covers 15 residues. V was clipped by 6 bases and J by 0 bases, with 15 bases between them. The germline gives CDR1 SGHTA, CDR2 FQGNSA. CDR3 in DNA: TGTGCCAGCAGTTCCTTAGCGACGAGCTCCTACGAGCAGTACTTC. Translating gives CASSSLATSSYEQYF.

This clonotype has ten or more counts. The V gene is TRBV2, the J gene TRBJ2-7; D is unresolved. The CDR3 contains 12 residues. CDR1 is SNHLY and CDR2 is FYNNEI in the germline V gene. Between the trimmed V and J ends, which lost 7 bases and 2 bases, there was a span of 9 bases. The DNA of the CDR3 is TGTGCCAGCATTAGGGTAACCTACGAGCAGTACTTC. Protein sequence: CASIRVTYEQYF.

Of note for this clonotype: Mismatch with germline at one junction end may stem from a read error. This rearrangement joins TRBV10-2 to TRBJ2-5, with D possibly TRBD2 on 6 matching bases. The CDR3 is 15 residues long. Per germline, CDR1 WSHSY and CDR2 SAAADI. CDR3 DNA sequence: TGTGCCAGCAGTTCCGGGAGCGAGATCTCCGAGACCCAGTACTTC. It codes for CASSSGSEISETQYF.

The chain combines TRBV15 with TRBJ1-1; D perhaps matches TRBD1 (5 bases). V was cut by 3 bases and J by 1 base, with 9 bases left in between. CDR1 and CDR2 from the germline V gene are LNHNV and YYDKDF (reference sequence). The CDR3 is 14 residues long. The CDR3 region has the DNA TGTGCCACCAGCAGGCAAACAGGGAACACTGAAGCTTTCTTT. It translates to CATSRQTGNTEAFF. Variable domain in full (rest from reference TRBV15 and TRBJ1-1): DAMVIQNPRYQVTQFGKPVTLSCSQTLNHNVMYWYQQKSSQAPKLLFHYYDKDFNNEADTPDNFQSRRPNTSFCFLDIRSPGLGDTAMYLCATSRQTGNTEAFFGQGTRLTVV.

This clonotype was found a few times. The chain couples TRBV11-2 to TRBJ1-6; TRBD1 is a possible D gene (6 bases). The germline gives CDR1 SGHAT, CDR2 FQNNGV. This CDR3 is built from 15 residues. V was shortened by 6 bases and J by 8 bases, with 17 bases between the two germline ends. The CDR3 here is CASSLTGSGDSPLHF. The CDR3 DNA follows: TGTGCCAGCAGTCTTACGGGGTCAGGGGATTCACCCCTCCACTTT.